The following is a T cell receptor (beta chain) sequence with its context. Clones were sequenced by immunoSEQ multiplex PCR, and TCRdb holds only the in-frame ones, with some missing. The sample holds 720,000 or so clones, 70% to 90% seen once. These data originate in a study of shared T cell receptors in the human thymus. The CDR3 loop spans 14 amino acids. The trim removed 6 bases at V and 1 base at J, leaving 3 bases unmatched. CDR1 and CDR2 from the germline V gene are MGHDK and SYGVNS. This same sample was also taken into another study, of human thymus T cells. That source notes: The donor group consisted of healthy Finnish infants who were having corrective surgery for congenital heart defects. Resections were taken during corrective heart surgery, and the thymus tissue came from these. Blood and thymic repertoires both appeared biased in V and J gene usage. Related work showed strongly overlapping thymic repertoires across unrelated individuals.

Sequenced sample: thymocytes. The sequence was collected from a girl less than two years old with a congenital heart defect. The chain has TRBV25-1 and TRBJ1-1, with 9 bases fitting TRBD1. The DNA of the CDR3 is TGTGCCAGCAGGCCGGACAGGGGGAACACTGAAGCTTTCTTT. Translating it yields CASRPDRGNTEAFF.